These 31 T cell receptor beta chains came from one sample sequenced in a study of CD8 T cells in Susac syndrome. It was with random hexamers that roughly 0.5 to 1 ug RNA was reverse transcribed. TCRdb passed the immunoSEQ multiplex PCR reads through MiXCR, listing each CDR3 protein once. In the table there are under 80,000 distinct CDR3 sequences, about 95% of which are singletons. Sequences were obtained from CD8+ T cells from PBMCs. The receptors were gathered from a human donor with multiple sclerosis.

The chain couples TRBV7-9 to TRBJ1-1, with no clear D. V dropped 5 bases and J dropped 4 bases, with 11 bases sitting between them. The germline CDR1 and CDR2 sequences are SEHNR and FQNEAQ (reference sequence). The CDR3 is 13 residues long. The CDR3 region has the DNA TGTGCCAGCAGCCCCCCTACGAGCACTGAAGCTTTCTTT. The encoded protein is CASSPPTSTEAFF.

The rearrangement joins TRBV7-9 to TRBJ1-5; D gene uncertain. The CDR3 runs to 13 residues. The V end lost 4 bases, the J end lost 7 bases, and 11 bases lay between the germline ends. Germline V gives CDR1 SEHNR, CDR2 FQNEAQ (reference sequence). CDR3 sequence (DNA): TGTGCCAGCAGCTCCACCGGCCGGCAGCCCCAGCATTTT. It encodes CASSSTGRQPQHF.

The chain uses TRBV29-1 and TRBJ2-2; D is unclear. The germline gives CDR1 SQVTM, CDR2 ANQGSEA. V was clipped by 1 base and J by 0 bases, with 9 bases between them. The CDR3 is 15 residues long. CDR3 sequence (DNA): TGCAGCGTTGAAGGACACTACCCGAACACCGGGGAGCTGTTTTTT. Protein sequence: CSVEGHYPNTGELFF.

The chain combines TRBV2 with TRBJ2-1; 9 bases map to TRBD2. This CDR3 has 15 amino acids. Per the germline V gene, CDR1 is SNHLY and CDR2 is FYNNEI. Germline trimming cut 5 bases from V and 7 bases from J; bases unmatched to any gene: 9. In nucleotides, the CDR3 is TGTGCCAGCAGTTGGTCCGCTAGCGGGGAGAATGAGCAGTTCTTC. As protein: CASSWSASGENEQFF.

This chain uses TRBV29-1 with TRBJ2-7; 10 bases align to TRBD1. The CDR3 contains 14 residues. The V segment lost 3 bases and the J segment 4 bases; nucleotides outside the gene matches: 6. The germline gives CDR1 SQVTM, CDR2 ANQGSEA. CDR3 DNA sequence: TGCAGCGTTGAGTTGGGGGGACAGGGGTACGAGCAGTACTTC. It specifies CSVELGGQGYEQYF.

This rearrangement joins TRBV19 to TRBJ1-2, with 7 bases aligning to TRBD1. CDR3 size: 14 residues. CDR1 is LNHDA, CDR2 SQIVND, per germline (reference sequence). Losses at the gene ends were 6 bases for V and 5 bases for J; bases not matched to a gene: 9. CDR3 DNA: TGTGCCAGTAGGGACGGGACAGAGAAATATGGCTACACCTTC. Translated, it gives CASRDGTEKYGYTF.

The chain carries TRBV5-1 and TRBJ2-5; D is perhaps TRBD2 (6 bases). The CDR3 contains 17 residues. Trimming left V 3 bases short and J 5 bases short, with 23 bases between. CDR1 and CDR2 (germline): SGHRS, YFSETQ. Here the CDR3 reads CASSWENQGGLQETQYF. Written as DNA, the CDR3 is TGCGCCAGCAGCTGGGAAAACCAGGGAGGACTCCAGGAGACCCAGTACTTC.

This chain uses TRBV6-1 with TRBJ2-1, with D perhaps being TRBD1 or TRBD2 (5 bases each). V lost 0 bases and J lost 15, with 15 bases in between. CDR3 length equals 13 residues. The germline V gene encodes CDR1 MNHNS and CDR2 SASEGT. Here the CDR3 DNA reads TGTGCCAGCAGTGAAGCAACGAGGGCAGGGCCGTTCTTC. This codes for CASSEATRAGPFF.

The rearrangement joins TRBV27 to TRBJ1-1; D ambiguous. Trimming took 3 bases from V and 0 from J, leaving 14 bases between them. CDR1 is MNHEY, CDR2 SMNVEV, per germline (reference sequence). The CDR3 totals 16 residues. CDR3 in amino acids: CASSFLSHGLNTEAFF. CDR3 DNA: TGTGCCAGCAGTTTCCTCTCGCACGGTTTGAACACTGAAGCTTTCTTT.

The CDR3 DNA reads TGTGCCAGCAGCTTACCCGGGACAGCCAACGAGCAGTTCTTC. This codes for CASSLPGTANEQFF. The chain employs TRBV11-1 and TRBJ2-1; 7 nucleotides match TRBD1. Germline V CDR1 and CDR2: SGHAT, FQDESV (reference sequence). The CDR3 contains 14 residues. V gave up 2 bases and J gave up 10 bases; unmatched junction bases: 8. Full variable domain (outside the CDR3, taken from reference TRBV11-1 and TRBJ2-1): EAEVAQSPRYKITEKSQAVAFWCDPISGHATLYWYRQILGQGPELLVQFQDESVVDDSQLPKDRFSAERLKGVDSTLKIQPAELGDSAMYLCASSLPGTANEQFFGPGTRLTVL.

The chain combines TRBV5-1 with TRBJ1-1, with TRBD1 as a possible D gene (5 bases). With 1 base removed from V and 3 bases from J, the gap between germline ends came to 16 bases. The CDR3 is made up of 16 amino acids. Germline assignment: CDR1 SGHRS and CDR2 YFSETQ. CDR3 sequence: CASSLTSHRTDTEAFF. CDR3 DNA: TGCGCCAGCAGCTTGACATCACACAGGACGGACACTGAAGCTTTCTTT.

V and J are TRBV12-3 or TRBV12-4 and TRBJ2-7; perhaps TRBD1 as D (6 bases). Between the trimmed V and J ends, which lost 4 bases and 2 bases, there was a span of 9 bases. This CDR3 is built from 13 residues. CDR3 DNA sequence: TGTGCCAGCAGTTCCGGGACACCCTACGAGCAGTACTTC. This gives the protein CASSSGTPYEQYF.

The chain employs TRBV27 and TRBJ1-2, with 8 bases matching TRBD1. The CDR3 extends over 15 amino acids. V shed 5 bases and J 8 bases; nucleotides not matched to a gene: 13. The germline CDR1 and CDR2 sequences are MNHEY and SMNVEV (reference sequence). CDR3 protein: CASSPSPSTGVGYTF. The DNA for the CDR3 is TGTGCCAGCAGTCCCAGCCCCTCGACAGGGGTAGGCTACACCTTC.

J is TRBJ2-2 and V is TRBV27; D is ambiguous. V gave up 6 bases and J gave up 6 bases, with 14 bases separating them. The CDR3 runs to 14 residues. Germline CDR1 and CDR2: MNHEY and SMNVEV (reference sequence). CDR3: CASRTKGNAGELFF. The CDR3 DNA reads TGTGCCAGCAGGACAAAGGGAAACGCCGGGGAGCTGTTTTTT.

The chain is built from TRBV14 and TRBJ1-1, with a tentative D call TRBD1 (6 bases). Germline CDR1 SGHDN, CDR2 FVKESK. The CDR3 extends over 18 amino acids. V lost 0 bases to trimming and J lost 1 base, with 18 bases between them. The DNA for the CDR3 is TGTGCCAGCAGCCAAGAGGGACGGGACACATATCGGAACACTGAAGCTTTCTTT. This gives the protein CASSQEGRDTYRNTEAFF.

In its sample, this clonotype was seen once. The genes are TRBV6-2 or TRBV6-3 and TRBJ2-1; 7 bases fit TRBD1. The CDR3 loop spans 16 amino acids. V trimming: 2 bases; J trimming: 3 bases; junction bases outside the gene matches: 7. CDR1 and CDR2 (germline): MNHEY, SVGEGT. The CDR3 DNA is TGTGCCAGCAGTTACCTACCGGGACAGATCTACAATGAGCAGTTCTTC. Residues: CASSYLPGQIYNEQFF.

The chain is built from TRBV12-3 or TRBV12-4 and TRBJ2-7; a possible D gene is TRBD1 (5 bases). Trimming shortened V by 1 base and J by 5 bases, and 6 bases separated the two germline ends. The CDR3 totals 12 residues. CDR3 loop: CASSLGRDEQYF. The CDR3, as DNA: TGTGCCAGCAGTTTAGGCAGGGACGAGCAGTACTTC.

The V and J genes are TRBV20-1 and TRBJ2-4; no clear D gene. The CDR3 is 13 amino acids. Germline V gives CDR1 DFQATT, CDR2 SNEGSKA (reference sequence). The V end was cut by 6 bases, the J end by 1 base, with 10 bases between. CDR3 in amino acids: CSAPEQAKNIQYF. The CDR3 coding sequence is TGCAGTGCCCCTGAGCAGGCCAAAAACATTCAGTACTTC.

The CDR3 nucleotides read TGTGCCAGCAGCCGAGGACAGGGAAGTCAGCCCCAGCATTTT. Amino acids: CASSRGQGSQPQHF. The rearrangement joins TRBV3-1 to TRBJ1-5; 8 nucleotides align to TRBD1. There are 14 residues in the CDR3. Germline assignment: CDR1 LGHDT and CDR2 YNNKEL (reference sequence). With V trimmed by 4 bases and J by 6 bases, 5 bases remained unmatched.

The genes are TRBV30 and TRBJ2-7; D may be TRBD2 (6 bases). This CDR3 is 15 amino acids long. Trimming cost V 0 bases and J 0 bases, with 12 bases left between them. Per germline, CDR1 GTSNPN and CDR2 SVGIG (reference sequence). CDR3 nucleotide sequence: TGTGCCTGGAGTGTGGGGCGGGGCCACTCCTACGAGCAGTACTTC. Protein sequence: CAWSVGRGHSYEQYF.

The V call is TRBV27, the J call TRBJ2-7; D is undetermined. The V gene's germline CDR1 is MNHEY and CDR2 SMNVEV (reference sequence). This CDR3 has 10 residues. The V and J ends lost 6 bases and 4 bases respectively, with 4 bases between them. The CDR3 bases are TGTGCCAGCAGGGAATACGAGCAGTACTTC. Residues: CASREYEQYF.

The V call is TRBV7-9, the J call TRBJ2-7, with TRBD1 identical over 8 bases. The J segment lost 5 bases and the V segment lost 4 bases, leaving 4 bases of the junction unmatched. The CDR3 spans 13 residues. The germline gives CDR1 SEHNR, CDR2 FQNEAQ (reference sequence). The CDR3 DNA sequence: TGTGCCAGCAGCTCTAGGACAGGGAACGAGCAGTACTTC. Translation: CASSSRTGNEQYF.

The rearrangement joins TRBV29-1 to TRBJ1-1; no firm D call. Germline V lookup: CDR1 SQVTM, CDR2 ANQGSEA. CDR3 length: 10 amino acids. V was pared by 3 bases and J by 13 bases, with 12 bases between. This chain's CDR3 is CSVDGVTGFF. For the CDR3, the DNA is TGCAGCGTTGACGGCGTAACGGGTTTCTTT.

The rearrangement uses TRBV3-1 and TRBJ1-1; no clear D gene. V gave up 1 base and J gave up 2 bases, with 8 bases separating them. Germline V gives CDR1 LGHDT, CDR2 YNNKEL (reference sequence). The CDR3 is 14 residues long. CDR3 sequence: CASSQGRPNTEAFF. The CDR3 DNA sequence: TGTGCCAGCAGCCAAGGCAGGCCCAACACTGAAGCTTTCTTT.

The V and J genes are TRBV29-1 and TRBJ2-3, with D unresolved. Trimming stripped 6 bases from V and 5 bases from J, with 6 bases between. CDR3 length: 10 amino acids. Germline V gene data show CDR1 as SQVTM and CDR2 as ANQGSEA. The CDR3 reads CSVPLDTQYF. The DNA of the CDR3 is TGCAGCGTACCCTTAGATACGCAGTATTTT.

The J gene is TRBJ1-1, the V gene TRBV12-3 or TRBV12-4; 8 bases line up with TRBD1. V dropped 1 base and J dropped 0; count of bases not matched to a gene: 4. The CDR3 totals 16 residues. The DNA of the CDR3 is TGTGCCAGCAGTTTAGGGACAGGGATCATGAACACTGAAGCTTTCTTT. Encoded protein: CASSLGTGIMNTEAFF.

The chain has TRBV29-1 and TRBJ1-3, with D maybe TRBD1 (5 bases). This CDR3 has 16 amino acids. The V gene lost 6 bases and the J gene lost 2 bases, with 20 bases spanning the gap. Looked up from germline, CDR1 is SQVTM and CDR2 is ANQGSEA. The CDR3 reads CSVAGSQGSPGNTIYF. The CDR3 nucleotides read TGCAGCGTGGCCGGGAGTCAGGGAAGTCCTGGAAACACCATATATTTT.

CDR3 loop: CAWSVSDDGSYGYTF. The DNA of the CDR3 is TGTGCCTGGAGTGTAAGTGACGACGGGTCCTATGGCTACACCTTC. The genes are TRBV30 and TRBJ1-2; no definite D call. Germline CDR1 is GTSNPN and CDR2 is SVGIG (reference sequence). The CDR3 is 15 residues long. Trimming took off 0 bases at V and 4 bases at J, with 15 bases between the two ends.

This chain links TRBV29-1 with TRBJ1-2; no clear D. The CDR3 extends over 14 amino acids. V lost 3 bases and J 1 base, leaving 12 bases between the germline ends. Germline lookup yields CDR1 SQVTM and CDR2 ANQGSEA. The CDR3 bases are TGCAGCGTTGAGGGTCGGGTCGGTAACTATGGCTACACCTTC. Translated: CSVEGRVGNYGYTF.

This clonotype was picked up one time. The V and J genes are TRBV7-9 and TRBJ2-3; D gene uncertain. Germline V CDR1 and CDR2: SEHNR, FQNEAQ (reference sequence). V was shortened by 3 bases and J by 3 bases, with 13 bases between the two germline ends. The CDR3 sequence is 15 residues long. DNA of the CDR3: TGTGCCAGCAGCTTGAGAACCGCGGCGACAGATACGCAGTATTTT. It yields the protein CASSLRTAATDTQYF.

The chain recombines TRBV4-1 with TRBJ2-7, with no clear D. V gave up 0 bases and J gave up 2 bases, with 8 bases separating them. The CDR3 runs 14 residues. Germline CDR1 reads MGHRA; CDR2 reads YSYEKL. The chain's CDR3 is CASSQDIVTYEQYF. The CDR3 nucleotides are TGCGCCAGCAGCCAAGACATCGTGACCTACGAGCAGTACTTC.